The next 23 T cell receptor beta chains were all read from a single sample in a study of CD4 T cells in relation to SARS-CoV-2 and coronaviruses. CD4+ T cells from unexposed donors were obtained before the COVID-19 pandemic (2011-2018). CD4+ T cells were isolated from the cells after less than 13 days of culture. Antigens for these TCRs are unknown. Sequenced by immunoSEQ multiplex PCR; TCRdb stores in-frame clones only, minus some. Of approximately 20,000 clones detected, around three quarters appear once; the ten largest clones hold roughly 12%. The sample was CD4+ T cells from PBMCs, cultured in vitro. The receptors were gathered from a human donor in good health.

This sequence joins TRBV3-1 (or the pseudogene TRBV3-2) and TRBJ2-7; 10 bases agree with TRBD1. Germline CDR1 LGHDT, CDR2 YNNKEL (reference sequence). Losses at the gene ends were 3 bases for V and 4 bases for J; bases not matched to a gene: 3. The CDR3 is 14 residues long. CDR3 DNA sequence: TGTGCCAGCAGCCAGAGGGGACAGGGGTACGAGCAGTACTTC. It codes for CASSQRGQGYEQYF.

V gene TRBV6-1 combines with J gene TRBJ1-5; a possible D gene is TRBD1 (5 bases). The CDR3 runs 13 residues. CDR1 is MNHNS, CDR2 SASEGT, per germline. V shed 2 bases and J shed 7 bases, with 9 bases lying between them. CDR3 in amino acids: CASSELRVQPQHF. The CDR3 DNA sequence: TGTGCCAGCAGTGAACTCAGGGTGCAGCCCCAGCATTTT.

The chain is built from TRBV2 and TRBJ1-2, with unresolved D. Germline V gene sequence: CDR1 SNHLY, CDR2 FYNNEI. This CDR3 spans 12 amino acids. The V end lost 5 bases, the J end lost 8 bases, and 12 bases lay between the germline ends. CDR3 sequence reads: CASSSGPRGYTF. The CDR3 DNA is TGTGCCAGCAGTTCAGGACCGCGGGGCTACACCTTC.

V gene TRBV2 combines with J gene TRBJ1-5; D remains ambiguous. CDR1 and CDR2 (germline): SNHLY, FYNNEI. V was cut by 4 bases and J by 6 bases, with 10 bases left in between. The CDR3 spans 13 residues. CDR3 protein: CASSGNEGQPQHF. The CDR3 DNA is TGTGCCAGCAGTGGAAACGAGGGTCAGCCCCAGCATTTT.

The chain combines TRBV7-3 with TRBJ1-2, with 7 bases matching TRBD1. Unmatched junction bases numbered 12, after V lost 1 base and J lost 1 base. This CDR3 is built from 18 residues. Per the germline V gene, CDR1 is SGHTA and CDR2 is FQGTGA. The CDR3 bases are TGTGCCAGCAGCTTAATGGGACTCGGCCAGGGGGTTAACTATGGCTACACCTTC. It specifies CASSLMGLGQGVNYGYTF.

The chain employs TRBV5-5 and TRBJ1-4; D is ambiguous. V was trimmed by 1 base and J by 3 bases, leaving 10 bases between them. This CDR3 contains 15 residues. Germline assignment: CDR1 SGHKS and CDR2 YYEKEE (reference sequence). CDR3 sequence: CASSLFPAANEKLFF. The CDR3 DNA is TGTGCCAGCAGCTTGTTTCCAGCGGCTAATGAAAAACTGTTTTTT.

The chain couples TRBV19 to TRBJ1-4; TRBD1 is a possible D gene (6 bases). V was trimmed by 3 bases and J by 4 bases, leaving 18 bases between them. The V gene's germline CDR1 is LNHDA and CDR2 SQIVND (reference sequence). This CDR3 is built from 17 residues. The CDR3 loop is CASSIARGAAFNEKLFF. CDR3 in DNA: TGTGCCAGTAGTATCGCCCGGGGGGCAGCCTTTAATGAAAAACTGTTTTTT.

J is TRBJ1-5 and V is TRBV19, with D possibly TRBD1 on 6 matching bases. The ends were cut back, 6 bases at V and 4 bases at J, with 19 bases in the middle. Germline loops: CDR1 LNHDA, CDR2 SQIVND (reference sequence). The CDR3 has 16 amino acids. The CDR3 protein is CASSWAGAGANQPQHF. The CDR3 bases are TGTGCCAGTAGCTGGGCGGGGGCAGGGGCGAATCAGCCCCAGCATTTT. The whole variable domain, remainder taken from reference TRBV19 and TRBJ1-5, is DGGITQSPKYLFRKEGQNVTLSCEQNLNHDAMYWYRQDPGQGLRLIYYSQIVNDFQKGDIAEGYSVSREKKESFPLTVTSAQKNPTAFYLCASSWAGAGANQPQHFGDGTRLSIL.

This sequence joins TRBV5-1 and TRBJ2-3; unclear D gene. Trimming removed 0 bases from V and 4 bases from J, with 12 bases in between. CDR3 size: 15 residues. Per germline, CDR1 SGHRS and CDR2 YFSETQ. The CDR3 DNA sequence: TGCGCCAGCAGCTTGGCCGCTCTTGGGTCAGATACGCAGTATTTT. This translates into CASSLAALGSDTQYF.

The chain employs TRBV21-1 and TRBJ2-7; the table gives TRBD2 as D, unverified against the DNA. TRBV21-1 has pseudogene status. This CDR3 region has 18 residues. CDR3 region: CASRGGTSGRPATYEQYF. The CDR3, as DNA: TGTGCCAGCAGGGGTGGGACTAGCGGGAGGCCGGCCACCTACGAGCAGTACTTC.

The rearrangement uses TRBV12-3 or TRBV12-4 and TRBJ2-7; no reliable D call. This CDR3 has 13 residues. With 6 bases removed from V and 5 bases from J, the gap between germline ends came to 14 bases. CDR3 in amino acids: CASSIHPYDEQYF. In nucleotides, the CDR3 is TGTGCCAGCAGCATACATCCATATGACGAGCAGTACTTC.

This clone showed up just a few times. V usage is TRBV7-9 and J usage is TRBJ2-1; the match to TRBD2 covers 7 bases. This CDR3 comprises 13 residues. Trimming removed 3 bases from V and 8 bases from J; junction bases left unmatched: 4. CDR1 is SEHNR, CDR2 FQNEAQ, per germline (reference sequence). The CDR3 nucleotides read TGTGCCAGCAGCTTGCGGGAGAACCATGAGCAGTTCTTC. This encodes CASSLRENHEQFF.

The chain links TRBV6-5 to TRBJ2-2; 7 nucleotides agree with TRBD1. Germline values: CDR1 MNHEY, CDR2 SVGAGI. With 7 bases clipped from V and 4 bases from J, the junction kept 6 bases outside the gene matches. The CDR3 consists of 14 residues. The CDR3 loop is CASIATGFTGELFF. As DNA, the CDR3 is TGTGCCAGCATAGCGACAGGGTTCACCGGGGAGCTGTTTTTT.

The rearrangement uses TRBV7-8 and TRBJ2-7, with D perhaps assigned TRBD1 or TRBD2 (6 bases each). V lost 4 bases, J lost 0 bases, and 13 bases lay in between. This CDR3 has 15 amino acids. Germline V gives CDR1 SGHVS, CDR2 FQNEAQ. CDR3: CASSSGGTSSYEQYF. CDR3 DNA sequence: TGTGCCAGCAGCTCAGGCGGGACATCCTCCTACGAGCAGTACTTC.

The chain joins TRBV19 to TRBJ1-1; TRBD1 might be the D (6 bases). V was clipped by 5 bases and J by 3 bases, with 16 bases between them. The CDR3 totals 15 residues. Germline CDR1 and CDR2: LNHDA and SQIVND (reference sequence). The CDR3 is CASSPRGQTYTEAFF. In DNA, the CDR3 is TGTGCCAGTAGTCCCCGAGGACAGACTTACACTGAAGCTTTCTTT.

The chain couples TRBV4-1 to TRBJ2-1; 8 positions agree with TRBD2. Germline values: CDR1 MGHRA, CDR2 YSYEKL. V gave up 0 bases and J gave up 4 bases; unmatched junction bases: 5. The CDR3 covers 16 residues. CDR3 in amino acids: CASSQDFSGIYNEQFF. In nucleotides, the CDR3 is TGCGCCAGCAGCCAAGATTTTAGCGGGATATACAATGAGCAGTTCTTC.

This clone was detected only a few times. This chain uses TRBV5-1 with TRBJ2-1; TRBD1 matches at 9 bases. V shed 3 bases, J shed 12 bases, and the junction held 7 bases outside the gene matches. Germline V gives CDR1 SGHRS, CDR2 YFSETQ. The CDR3 is made up of 13 amino acids. CDR3 DNA: TGCGCCAGCAGCTCGCCGGGACAGGGTCTGCAGTTCTTC. This translates into CASSSPGQGLQFF.

In this sample, this clone is large. V usage is TRBV18 and J usage is TRBJ1-2, with TRBD1 matching over 7 bases. J was trimmed by 2 bases and V by 6 bases; bases with no gene match: 6. Per germline, CDR1 KGHSH and CDR2 LQKENI. The CDR3 sequence is 14 residues long. CDR3 nucleotides: TGTGCCAGCTCCCCGACAGGGCGGAACTATGGCTACACCTTC. This encodes CASSPTGRNYGYTF. The full variable domain, completed using reference TRBV18 and TRBJ1-2, is NAGVMQNPRHLVRRRGQEARLRCSPMKGHSHVYWYRQLPEEGLKFMVYLQKENIIDESGMPKERFSAEFPKEGPSILRIQQVVRGDSAAYFCASSPTGRNYGYTFGSGTRLTVV.

The CDR3 DNA reads as TGTGCCAGCAGCTTCCAAGTGGGAACTACGGATACGCAGTATTTT. It encodes CASSFQVGTTDTQYF. The chain is built from TRBV7-2 and TRBJ2-3; D is undetermined. Germline V lookup: CDR1 SGHTA, CDR2 FQGNSA. The V end lost 3 bases, the J end lost 6 bases, and 16 bases lay between the germline ends. CDR3 length: 15 residues.

This sequence joins TRBV20-1 and TRBJ2-3; TRBD2 matches at 10 bases. The V segment lost 3 bases and the J segment 5 bases; nucleotides outside the gene matches: 11. The CDR3 is made up of 16 amino acids. Germline lookup yields CDR1 DFQATT and CDR2 SNEGSKA (reference sequence). CDR3 DNA: TGCAGTGCTAGTCCGTCTAGCGGGAGTATATTAGATACGCAGTATTTT. This codes for CSASPSSGSILDTQYF.

The rearrangement links TRBV9 to TRBJ2-7; perhaps TRBD1 as D (6 bases). Trimming took 0 bases from V and 6 from J, leaving 13 bases between them. The CDR3 totals 14 residues. The germline V gene encodes CDR1 SGDLS and CDR2 YYNGEE. CDR3 sequence reads: CASSVAFTGSEQYF. The CDR3 DNA is TGTGCCAGCAGCGTAGCTTTTACAGGGTCCGAGCAGTACTTC.

CDR3 coding DNA: TGTGCCAGCAGCCGCGTCATCACGGTTGGGGCCAACGTCCTGACTTTC. Translated: CASSRVITVGANVLTF. This chain links TRBV28 with TRBJ2-6; D remains ambiguous. The V end was cut by 6 bases, the J end by 3 bases, with 15 bases between. From germline, CDR1 is MDHEN and CDR2 SYDVKM. CDR3 length equals 16 residues.

This chain links TRBV9 with TRBJ1-5; no definite D call. Trimming left V 3 bases short and J 3 bases short, with 7 bases between. This CDR3 region has 13 residues. Germline CDR1 and CDR2: SGDLS and YYNGEE. The CDR3 DNA reads TGTGCCAGCAGCGACAGTGCCAATCAGCCCCAGCATTTT. Protein: CASSDSANQPQHF.